Following are 21 T cell receptor beta chains from one sample sequenced in a study of T cells in Graves' hyperthyroidism and ophthalmopathy. Amplified regions were TCR beta CDR3 sequences from RNA transcripts. The HTBI primer set drove a first-round RT-PCR of the TCR CDR3. Via MiXCR, TCRdb re-called the multiplex PCR reads, giving one row per CDR3 protein. The top ten clones hold roughly 4.5% of a sample with hundreds of thousands of distinct CDR3 sequences, roughly 14% of them seen once. Sequencing was done on a sample of blood. The origin of the receptors is a woman in her thirties or forties with Graves' ophthalmopathy.

This clonotype was seen at least ten times. A read error is possible here, since a much larger clone lies one base away. Here the CDR3 omits its conserved ending phenylalanine or tryptophan, so a read error is the likely source. The chain joins TRBV12-3 or TRBV12-4 to TRBJ1-1, with D hard to call. The V end lost 8 bases, the J end lost 5 bases, and 9 bases lay between the germline ends. This CDR3 comprises 11 residues. The CDR3 protein is CASQFGTEAFL. The CDR3 coding sequence is TGTGCCAGCCAGTTCGGGACTGAAGCTTTCCTT.

This clonotype was seen ten or more times. The chain carries TRBV19 and TRBJ2-7; 7 bases are a match to TRBD2. V lost 6 bases and J lost 1; bases outside the gene matches: 12. The CDR3 sequence is 16 residues long. CDR1 is LNHDA and CDR2 is SQIVND in the germline V gene (reference sequence). The CDR3 here is CASSDRLAPRSYEQYF. The CDR3 DNA is TGTGCCAGTAGCGACAGACTAGCCCCTCGTTCCTACGAGCAGTACTTC.

The rearrangement uses TRBV30 and TRBJ1-1; D possibly corresponds to TRBD1 (5 bases). The CDR3 is made up of 15 amino acids. Germline V gives CDR1 GTSNPN, CDR2 SVGIG (reference sequence). The ends were cut back, 0 bases at V and 1 base at J, with 12 bases in the middle. The CDR3, as DNA: TGTGCCTGGAGTGTACGGGGGATCGGGAACACTGAAGCTTTCTTT. Translating gives CAWSVRGIGNTEAFF.

This clonotype was detected ten times or more. J is TRBJ1-2 and V is TRBV7-9; the D is unclear. Deletions cut 11 bases from V and 5 bases from J, with 12 bases between. The CDR3 covers 11 residues. Germline CDR1 SEHNR, CDR2 FQNEAQ (reference sequence). This CDR3 is CAAGAFYGYTF. In nucleotides, the CDR3 is TGTGCCGCAGGAGCCTTTTATGGCTACACCTTC.

The chain couples TRBV6-5 to TRBJ1-5; D remains unclear. Trimming took off 2 bases at V and 2 bases at J, with 7 bases between the two ends. Germline loops: CDR1 MNHEY, CDR2 SVGAGI. CDR3 length equals 14 residues. CDR3 in amino acids: CASSYRAGNQPQHF. The CDR3 nucleotides read TGTGCCAGCAGTTACAGGGCCGGCAATCAGCCCCAGCATTTT.

On this clonotype itself: Germline and junction disagree at one end, which may indicate a read error. V usage is TRBV6-2 or TRBV6-3 and J usage is TRBJ2-4; TRBD2 matches at 7 bases. Germline values: CDR1 MNHEY, CDR2 SVGEGT. The CDR3 has 16 residues. CDR3 bases: TGTGCCAGCGGTTACTCGAAGGCCGGGGGGATGCACATTCAGTACTTC. It yields the protein CASGYSKAGGMHIQYF.

In its sample, this clonotype was seen many times. The chain combines TRBV29-1 with TRBJ2-5; D is unresolved. This CDR3 comprises 11 residues. V was cut by 5 bases and J by 5 bases, with 9 bases left in between. In germline, CDR1 is SQVTM, CDR2 ANQGSEA. This chain's CDR3 is CSVPELETQYF. In nucleotides, the CDR3 is TGCAGCGTTCCGGAGTTGGAGACCCAGTACTTC.

A few counts support this clonotype. This chain links TRBV9 with TRBJ1-3, with 9 bases aligning to TRBD1. The germline CDR1 and CDR2 sequences are SGDLS and YYNGEE. Trimming removed 4 bases from V and 0 bases from J; junction bases left unmatched: 5. The CDR3 is made up of 16 amino acids. The CDR3 DNA is TGTGCCAGCAGCCTGGGGACAGGGAACTCTGGAAACACCATATATTTT. Amino acids: CASSLGTGNSGNTIYF.

The V and J genes are TRBV6-2 or TRBV6-3 and TRBJ2-7, with 9 positions matching TRBD2. Germline lookup yields CDR1 MNHEY and CDR2 SVGEGT. The V gene end was trimmed by 6 bases and the J gene end by 3 bases; junction bases not matched to a gene: 12. This CDR3 contains 16 residues. The CDR3 nucleotides are TGTGCCAGCAGCCACCGGGGAGCGGGAGGTATCTACGAGCAGTACTTC. Translating it yields CASSHRGAGGIYEQYF.

This clonotype was counted at least ten times. J is TRBJ2-7 and V is TRBV27, with D tentatively TRBD1 (5 bases). The CDR3 contains 12 residues. V was shortened by 6 bases and J by 5 bases, with 11 bases between the two germline ends. Germline V gene sequence: CDR1 MNHEY, CDR2 SMNVEV (reference sequence). The CDR3 bases are TGTGCCAGCAGAGAACAGGATAACGAGCAGTACTTC. It yields the protein CASREQDNEQYF.

This clonotype showed up many times. The chain employs TRBV4-1 and TRBJ1-1; D gene ambiguous. This CDR3 spans 14 amino acids. V shed 0 bases and J shed 1 base, with 6 bases lying between them. Per germline, CDR1 MGHRA and CDR2 YSYEKL. The CDR3 protein is CASSQDPQNTEAFF. CDR3 bases: TGCGCCAGCAGCCAAGATCCCCAGAACACTGAAGCTTTCTTT.

This sequence joins TRBV5-1 and TRBJ2-7; tentative D call: TRBD2 (5 bases). V lost 0 bases and J lost 1, with 11 bases in between. Looked up from germline, CDR1 is SGHRS and CDR2 is YFSETQ. CDR3 length equals 15 residues. In DNA form, the CDR3 reads TGCGCCAGCAGCTTGGGGGGAGTGGGTTCCTACGAGCAGTACTTC. It codes for CASSLGGVGSYEQYF.

In this sample, this clonotype turned up many times. The gene calls are TRBV2 and TRBJ2-7, with 7 bases matching TRBD1. The CDR3 spans 15 residues. CDR1 SNHLY and CDR2 FYNNEI come from the germline V gene. V was clipped by 4 bases and J by 10 bases; unmatched bases: 16. DNA for the CDR3: TGTGCCAGCAGTGCAACGGGGACAGAAGGGGGACAACAGTACTTC. Translated: CASSATGTEGGQQYF.

This clonotype was observed at least ten times. The genes are TRBV12-3 or TRBV12-4 and TRBJ1-1; a weak D match, TRBD1 (6 bases). Trimming stripped 3 bases from V and 1 base from J, with 12 bases between. There are 15 residues in the CDR3. The CDR3 sequence: CASSLDRARNTEAFF. The CDR3 DNA reads as TGTGCCAGCAGTTTGGACAGAGCGAGGAACACTGAAGCTTTCTTT.

This clonotype has a count of ten or more. The chain carries TRBV5-5 and TRBJ2-7, with no clear D. CDR3 length equals 13 residues. Looked up from germline, CDR1 is SGHKS and CDR2 is YYEKEE (reference sequence). V lost 0 bases and J lost 4, with 8 bases in between. The CDR3 reads CASSLDVDYEQYF. CDR3 coding DNA: TGTGCCAGCAGCTTGGATGTCGATTACGAGCAGTACTTC.

V and J are TRBV2 and TRBJ2-7; 8 bases are a match to TRBD1. The CDR3 is made up of 15 amino acids. With 8 bases clipped from V and 0 bases from J, the junction kept 9 bases outside the gene matches. Germline-derived CDR1 and CDR2 are SNHLY and FYNNEI. The CDR3: CASARTGQSSYEQYF. The DNA for the CDR3 is TGTGCCAGCGCTCGGACAGGGCAGAGCTCCTACGAGCAGTACTTC.

This clonotype was seen at least ten times. The CDR3 DNA sequence: TGTGCCAGCAGTTACTTTTCCGAGGGGGGCCAAGAGACCCAGTACTTC. As protein: CASSYFSEGGQETQYF. The chain combines TRBV6-5 with TRBJ2-5; possibly TRBD1 or TRBD2 for D (6 bases each). V lost 1 base and J lost 1, with 13 bases in between. This CDR3 comprises 16 residues. In germline, CDR1 is MNHEY, CDR2 SVGAGI.

This clonotype has ten or more counts. The chain employs TRBV29-1 and TRBJ2-7, with no clear D. Per the germline V gene, CDR1 is SQVTM and CDR2 is ANQGSEA. There are 12 residues in the CDR3. The V end lost 4 bases, the J end lost 1 base, and 8 bases lay between the germline ends. The CDR3 DNA is TGCAGCGTTGGTCCAGCTTCCTACGAGCAGTACTTC. It translates to CSVGPASYEQYF.

The sample holds many counts of this clonotype. The chain recombines TRBV7-9 with TRBJ2-5; weak D call: TRBD2 (6 bases). This CDR3 spans 18 amino acids. Trimming stripped 4 bases from V and 5 bases from J, with 26 bases between. CDR1 SEHNR and CDR2 FQNEAQ come from the germline V gene (reference sequence). CDR3 nucleotides: TGTGCCAGCAGCTCCCCCGAACCCTTGCGGGACCGCCTGGAGACCCAGTACTTC. It is translated as CASSSPEPLRDRLETQYF.

This clonotype was observed many times. The chain joins TRBV27 to TRBJ1-2; tentatively, D is TRBD1 (6 bases). Trimming removed 4 bases at V and 7 bases at J, with 16 bases between. The V gene's germline CDR1 is MNHEY and CDR2 SMNVEV (reference sequence). This CDR3 has 14 amino acids. CDR3 sequence: CASSSLGGAGGYTF. The CDR3 bases are TGTGCCAGCAGTTCTCTCGGGGGGGCTGGTGGCTACACCTTC.

There are many counts of this clonotype. The chain employs TRBV28 and TRBJ2-7; TRBD2 matches at 11 bases. This CDR3 contains 14 residues. The V and J ends lost 5 bases and 4 bases, in that order; junction bases with no gene match: 4. Germline V gene lookup returns CDR1 MDHEN and CDR2 SYDVKM. The CDR3 nucleotides read TGTGCCAGCAGTGTGGGACTAGCGGTGTACGAGCAGTACTTC. It codes for CASSVGLAVYEQYF. Filled out from reference TRBV28 and TRBJ2-7, the complete variable domain reads DVKVTQSSRYLVKRTGEKVFLECVQDMDHENMFWYRQDPGLGLRLIYFSYDVKMKEKGDIPEGYSVSREKKERFSLILESASTNQTSMYLCASSVGLAVYEQYFGPGTRLTVT.